This TCR beta chain is from a study of CD8 T cell repertoires and HIV-1 epitope variants. Background on the study: Twenty-five autologous and known Gag and Nef epitope variant peptides each stimulated T cells separately. Epitopes were three Gag families plus Nef HW9 and YT9. Study conclusions and caveats: Of fewer than 10 antigen-specific beta clonotypes, more than 5 appeared to cross-react with escape variants.

The method was immunoSEQ multiplex PCR; TCRdb's version includes in-frame clones alone and lacks a portion of them. The table lists roughly 4,200 clones, 68% of them singletons. Germline loops: CDR1 MDHEN, CDR2 SYDVKM. CDR3 size: 11 residues. V dropped 6 bases and J dropped 2 bases, with 3 bases sitting between them. As concerns this clone: Its cognate antigen is unknown.

This clonotype originated in a male donor with HIV. The chain employs TRBV28 and TRBJ2-3; D unclear. Specimen: cultured CD8+ T cells derived from PBMCs. CDR3 nucleotide sequence: TGTGCCAGCAGGTACACAGATACGCAGTATTTT. As protein: CASRYTDTQYF.